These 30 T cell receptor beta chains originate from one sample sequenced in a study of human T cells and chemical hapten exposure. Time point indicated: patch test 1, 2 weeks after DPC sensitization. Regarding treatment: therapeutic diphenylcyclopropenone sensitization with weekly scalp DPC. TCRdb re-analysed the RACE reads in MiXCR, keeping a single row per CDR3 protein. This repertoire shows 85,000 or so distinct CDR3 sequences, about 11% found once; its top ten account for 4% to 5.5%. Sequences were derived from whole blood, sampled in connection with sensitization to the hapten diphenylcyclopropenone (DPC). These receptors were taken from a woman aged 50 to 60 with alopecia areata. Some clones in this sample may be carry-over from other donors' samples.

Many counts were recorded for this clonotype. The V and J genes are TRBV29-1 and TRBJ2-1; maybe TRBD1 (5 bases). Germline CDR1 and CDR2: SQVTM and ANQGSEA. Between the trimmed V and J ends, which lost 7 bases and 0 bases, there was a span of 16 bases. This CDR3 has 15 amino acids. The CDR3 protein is CSGNGRGSSYNEQFF. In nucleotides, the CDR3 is TGCAGCGGAAACGGAAGGGGTAGCTCCTACAATGAGCAGTTCTTC.

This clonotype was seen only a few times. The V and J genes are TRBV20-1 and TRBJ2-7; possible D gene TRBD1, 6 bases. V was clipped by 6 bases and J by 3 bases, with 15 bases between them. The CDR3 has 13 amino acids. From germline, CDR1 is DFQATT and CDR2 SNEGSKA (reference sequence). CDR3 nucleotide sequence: TGCAGTGCCCCCCTGGGACAAAACTACGAGCAGTACTTC. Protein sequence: CSAPLGQNYEQYF.

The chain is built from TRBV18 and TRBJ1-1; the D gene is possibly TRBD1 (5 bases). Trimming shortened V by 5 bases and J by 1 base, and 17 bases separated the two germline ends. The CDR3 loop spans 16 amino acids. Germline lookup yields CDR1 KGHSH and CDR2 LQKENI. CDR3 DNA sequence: TGTGCCAGCTCATCACGGGCCAGGGCGCAGAACACTGAAGCTTTCTTT. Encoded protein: CASSSRARAQNTEAFF.

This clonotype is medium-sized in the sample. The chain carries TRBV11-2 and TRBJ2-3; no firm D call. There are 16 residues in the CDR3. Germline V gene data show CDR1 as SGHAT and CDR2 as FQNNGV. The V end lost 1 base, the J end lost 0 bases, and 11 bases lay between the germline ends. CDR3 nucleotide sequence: TGTGCCAGCAGCTTAGGGCAGCGCACTAGCACAGATACGCAGTATTTT. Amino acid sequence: CASSLGQRTSTDTQYF.

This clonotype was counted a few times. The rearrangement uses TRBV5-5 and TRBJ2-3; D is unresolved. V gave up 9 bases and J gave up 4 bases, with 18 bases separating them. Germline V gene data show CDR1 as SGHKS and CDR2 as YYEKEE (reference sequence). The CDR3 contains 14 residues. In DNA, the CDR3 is TGTGCCACCCTCAGCTTTGGGTATTCAGATACGCAGTATTTT. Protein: CATLSFGYSDTQYF.

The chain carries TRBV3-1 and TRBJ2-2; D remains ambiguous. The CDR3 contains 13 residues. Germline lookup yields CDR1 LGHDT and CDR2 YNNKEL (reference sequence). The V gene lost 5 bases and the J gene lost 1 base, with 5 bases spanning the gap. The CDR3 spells CASSVRNTGELFF. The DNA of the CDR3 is TGTGCCAGCAGCGTTCGGAACACCGGGGAGCTGTTTTTT.

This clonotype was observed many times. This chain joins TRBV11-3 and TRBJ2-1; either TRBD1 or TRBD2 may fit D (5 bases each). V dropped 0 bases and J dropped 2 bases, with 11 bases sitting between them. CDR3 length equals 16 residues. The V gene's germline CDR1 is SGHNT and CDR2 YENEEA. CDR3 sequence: CASSLDGTDTYNEQFF. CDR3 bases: TGTGCCAGCAGCTTAGATGGGACGGATACCTACAATGAGCAGTTCTTC.

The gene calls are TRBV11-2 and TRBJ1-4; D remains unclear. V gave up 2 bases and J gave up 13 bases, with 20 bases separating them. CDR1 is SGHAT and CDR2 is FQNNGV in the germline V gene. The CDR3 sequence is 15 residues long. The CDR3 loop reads CASSLRYAENARLFF. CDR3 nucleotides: TGTGCCAGCAGCTTACGTTATGCAGAAAACGCGAGACTGTTTTTT.

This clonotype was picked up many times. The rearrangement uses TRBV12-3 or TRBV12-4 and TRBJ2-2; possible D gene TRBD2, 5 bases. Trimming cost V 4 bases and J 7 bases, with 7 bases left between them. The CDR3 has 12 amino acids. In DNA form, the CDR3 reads TGTGCCAGCAGTTATACTAGCGGGGAGCTGTTTTTT. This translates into CASSYTSGELFF.

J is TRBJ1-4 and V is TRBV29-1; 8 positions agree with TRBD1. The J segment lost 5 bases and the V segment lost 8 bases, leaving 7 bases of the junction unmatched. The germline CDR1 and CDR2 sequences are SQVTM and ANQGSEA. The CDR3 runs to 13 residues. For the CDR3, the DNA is TGCAGCACAGGACAGGGCATAAATGAAAAACTGTTTTTT. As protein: CSTGQGINEKLFF.

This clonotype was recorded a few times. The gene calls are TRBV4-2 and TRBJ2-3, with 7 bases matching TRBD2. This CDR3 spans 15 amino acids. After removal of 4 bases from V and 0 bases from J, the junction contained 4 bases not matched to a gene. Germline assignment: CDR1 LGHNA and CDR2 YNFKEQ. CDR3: CASSRDYSSTDTQYF. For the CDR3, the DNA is TGTGCCAGCAGCCGGGACTACTCTAGCACAGATACGCAGTATTTT.

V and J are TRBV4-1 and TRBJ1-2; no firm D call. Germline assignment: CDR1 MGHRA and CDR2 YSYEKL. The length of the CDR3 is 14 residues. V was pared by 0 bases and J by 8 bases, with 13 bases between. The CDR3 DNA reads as TGCGCCAGCAGCCAAGATGCCCCCCTGGAAGGCTACACCTTC. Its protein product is CASSQDAPLEGYTF.

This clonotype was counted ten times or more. This chain's CDR3 is CASKTWSNQPQHF. In DNA, the CDR3 is TGTGCCAGCAAGACATGGAGCAATCAGCCCCAGCATTTT. The rearrangement uses TRBV2 and TRBJ1-5; D unresolved. Trimming cost V 7 bases and J 1 base, with 8 bases left between them. CDR3 length: 13 residues. Germline V gene data show CDR1 as SNHLY and CDR2 as FYNNEI.

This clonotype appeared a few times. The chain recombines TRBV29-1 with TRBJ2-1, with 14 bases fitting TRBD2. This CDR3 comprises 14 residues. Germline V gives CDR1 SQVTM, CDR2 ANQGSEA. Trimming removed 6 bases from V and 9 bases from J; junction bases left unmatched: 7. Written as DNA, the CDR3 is TGCAGCGTAGGGACTAGCGGGAGTTTACCTGAGCAGTTCTTC. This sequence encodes CSVGTSGSLPEQFF.

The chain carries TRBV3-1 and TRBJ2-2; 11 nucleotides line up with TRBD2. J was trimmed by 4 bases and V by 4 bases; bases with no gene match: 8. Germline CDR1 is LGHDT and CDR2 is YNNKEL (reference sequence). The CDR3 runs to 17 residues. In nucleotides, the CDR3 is TGTGCCAGCAGCCGAACACTAGCGGGAGCGGGCACCGGGGAGCTGTTTTTT. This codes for CASSRTLAGAGTGELFF.

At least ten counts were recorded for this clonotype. The chain's CDR3 is CSATGGQRDEKLFF. CDR3 bases: TGCAGTGCCACGGGGGGACAGCGAGATGAAAAACTGTTTTTT. V gene TRBV20-1 combines with J gene TRBJ1-4; 7 bases are shared with TRBD1. CDR3 size: 14 residues. Germline-derived CDR1 and CDR2 are DFQATT and SNEGSKA (reference sequence). V lost 6 bases to trimming and J lost 6 bases; unmatched junction nucleotides: 10.

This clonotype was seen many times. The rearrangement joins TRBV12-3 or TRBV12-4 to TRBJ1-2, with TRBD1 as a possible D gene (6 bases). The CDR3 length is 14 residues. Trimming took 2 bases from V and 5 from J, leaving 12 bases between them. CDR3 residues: CASSLRQESYGYTF. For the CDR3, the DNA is TGTGCCAGCAGTTTACGACAGGAAAGTTATGGCTACACCTTC.

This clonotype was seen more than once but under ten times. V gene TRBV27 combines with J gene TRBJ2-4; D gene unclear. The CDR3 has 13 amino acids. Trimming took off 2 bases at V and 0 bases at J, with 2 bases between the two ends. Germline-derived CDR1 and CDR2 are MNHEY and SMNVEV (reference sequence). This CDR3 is CASSLKAKNIQYF. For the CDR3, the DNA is TGTGCCAGCAGTTTAAAAGCCAAAAACATTCAGTACTTC.

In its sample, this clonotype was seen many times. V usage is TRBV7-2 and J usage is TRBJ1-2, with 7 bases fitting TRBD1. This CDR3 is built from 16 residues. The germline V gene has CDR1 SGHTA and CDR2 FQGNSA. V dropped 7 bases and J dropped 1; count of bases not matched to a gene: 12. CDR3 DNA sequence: TGTGCCAGCATCCCCCAGGGGGTGGATTTTAACTATGGCTACACCTTC. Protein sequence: CASIPQGVDFNYGYTF.

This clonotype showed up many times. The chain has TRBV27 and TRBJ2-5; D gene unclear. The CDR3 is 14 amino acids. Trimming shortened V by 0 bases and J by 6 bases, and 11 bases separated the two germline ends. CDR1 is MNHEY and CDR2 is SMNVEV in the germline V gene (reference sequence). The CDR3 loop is CASSLSVAVKTQYF. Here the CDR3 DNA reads TGTGCCAGCAGTTTATCGGTAGCCGTAAAGACCCAGTACTTC.

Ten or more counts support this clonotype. The CDR3 DNA is TGTGCCAGCAACAAGGGAGGGGAAGATACGCAGTATTTT. Translating it yields CASNKGGEDTQYF. The gene calls are TRBV3-1 and TRBJ2-3, with 7 bases fitting TRBD2. J gave up 5 bases and V 7 bases, and 6 bases lay outside the gene matches. This CDR3 contains 13 residues. Germline CDR1 and CDR2: LGHDT and YNNKEL (reference sequence).

The CDR3 nucleotides read TGTGCCAGCAGTTCCCCTAGCGGGGGGGCGAACACCGGGGAGCTGTTTTTT. It codes for CASSSPSGGANTGELFF. V gene TRBV12-3 or TRBV12-4 combines with J gene TRBJ2-2; the match to TRBD2 covers 12 bases. The CDR3 loop spans 17 amino acids. Unmatched junction bases numbered 3, after V lost 4 bases and J lost 0 bases.

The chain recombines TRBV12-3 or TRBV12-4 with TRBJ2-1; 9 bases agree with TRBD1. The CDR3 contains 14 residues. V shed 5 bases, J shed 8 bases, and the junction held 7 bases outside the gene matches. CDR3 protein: CASSPNRGRDEQFF. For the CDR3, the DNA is TGTGCCAGCAGTCCCAACAGGGGGCGGGATGAGCAGTTCTTC.

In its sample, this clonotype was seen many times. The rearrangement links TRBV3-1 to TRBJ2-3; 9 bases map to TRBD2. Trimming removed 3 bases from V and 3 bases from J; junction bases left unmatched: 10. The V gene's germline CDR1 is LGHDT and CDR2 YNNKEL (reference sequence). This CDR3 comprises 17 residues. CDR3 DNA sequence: TGTGCCAGCAGCCAGGACCTAGCGGGACGGTTGACAGATACGCAGTATTTT. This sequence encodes CASSQDLAGRLTDTQYF.

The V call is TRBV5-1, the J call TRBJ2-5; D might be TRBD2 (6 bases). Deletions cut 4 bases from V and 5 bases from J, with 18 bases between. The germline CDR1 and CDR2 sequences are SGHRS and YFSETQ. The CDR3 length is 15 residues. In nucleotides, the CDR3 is TGCGCCAGCAGCCCGCGCCCGGCCGGGGGTGAGACCCAGTACTTC. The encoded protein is CASSPRPAGGETQYF.

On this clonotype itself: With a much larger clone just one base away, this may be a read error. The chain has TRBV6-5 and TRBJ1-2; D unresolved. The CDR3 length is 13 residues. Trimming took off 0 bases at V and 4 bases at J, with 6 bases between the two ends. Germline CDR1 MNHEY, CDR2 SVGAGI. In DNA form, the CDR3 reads TGTGCCAGCAGTTACTCGCTGTGCTATGGCTACACCTTC. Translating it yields CASSYSLCYGYTF.

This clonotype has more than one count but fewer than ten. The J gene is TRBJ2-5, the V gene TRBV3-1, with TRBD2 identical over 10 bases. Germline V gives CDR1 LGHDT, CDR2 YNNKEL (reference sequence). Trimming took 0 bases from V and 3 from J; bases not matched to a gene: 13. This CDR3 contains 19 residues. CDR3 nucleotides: TGTGCCAGCAGCCAAGATCCGATCAGCGGGGGGGCCTTTAAAGAGACCCAGTACTTC. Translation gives CASSQDPISGGAFKETQYF.

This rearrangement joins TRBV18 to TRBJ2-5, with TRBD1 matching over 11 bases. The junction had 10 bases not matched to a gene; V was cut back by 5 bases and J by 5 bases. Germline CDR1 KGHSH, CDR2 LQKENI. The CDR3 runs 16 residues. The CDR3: CASSSGQGAFMETQYF. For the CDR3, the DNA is TGTGCCAGCTCATCCGGACAGGGGGCCTTCATGGAGACCCAGTACTTC.

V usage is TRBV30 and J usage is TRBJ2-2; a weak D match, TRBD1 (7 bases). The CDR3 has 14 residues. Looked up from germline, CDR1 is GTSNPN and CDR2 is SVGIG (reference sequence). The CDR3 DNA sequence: TGTGCGCTCTCAGGGGGGAAAGGCACCGGGGAGCTGTTTTTT. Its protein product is CALSGGKGTGELFF.

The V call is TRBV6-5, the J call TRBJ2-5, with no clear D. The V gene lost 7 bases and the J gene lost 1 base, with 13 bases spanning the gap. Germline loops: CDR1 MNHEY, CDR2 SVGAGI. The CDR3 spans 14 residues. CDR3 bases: TGTGCCAGCACCCCCCGGCGGACCCAAGAGACCCAGTACTTC. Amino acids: CASTPRRTQETQYF.